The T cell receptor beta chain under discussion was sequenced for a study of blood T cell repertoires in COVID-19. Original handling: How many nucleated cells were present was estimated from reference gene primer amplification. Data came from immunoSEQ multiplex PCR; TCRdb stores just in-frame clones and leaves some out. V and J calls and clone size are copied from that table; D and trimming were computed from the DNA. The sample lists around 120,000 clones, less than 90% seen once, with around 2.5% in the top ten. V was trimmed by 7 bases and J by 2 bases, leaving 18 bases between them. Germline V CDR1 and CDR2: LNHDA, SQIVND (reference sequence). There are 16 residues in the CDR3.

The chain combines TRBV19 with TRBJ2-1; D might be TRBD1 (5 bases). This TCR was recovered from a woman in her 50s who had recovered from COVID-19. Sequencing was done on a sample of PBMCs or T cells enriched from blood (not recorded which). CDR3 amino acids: CASMGQGSWAYNEQFF. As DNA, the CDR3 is TGTGCCAGTATGGGCCAGGGTTCATGGGCCTACAATGAGCAGTTCTTC.